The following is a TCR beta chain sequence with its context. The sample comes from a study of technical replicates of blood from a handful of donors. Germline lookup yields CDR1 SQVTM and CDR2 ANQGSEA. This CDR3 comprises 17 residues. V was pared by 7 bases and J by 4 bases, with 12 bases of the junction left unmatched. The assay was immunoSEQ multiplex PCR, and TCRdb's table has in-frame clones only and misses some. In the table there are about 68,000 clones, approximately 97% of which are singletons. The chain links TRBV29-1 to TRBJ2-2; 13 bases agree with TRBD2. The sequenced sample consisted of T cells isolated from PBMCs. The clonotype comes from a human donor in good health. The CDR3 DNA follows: TGCAGCGCAATAGGACTAGCGGGAGCAAGTAGCACCGGGGAGCTGTTTTTT. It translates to CSAIGLAGASSTGELFF.